The clone carrying this T cell receptor (beta chain) was seen once. The antigen is undetermined. Treatment of the sample: around 19 received Ad26.COV2.S at low or high dose, single or two shots; about 5 received placebo; per-sample allocation not given. All samples were drawn on day 63, counting from the first vaccine or placebo injection. The sample is drawn from a study of Ad26.COV2.S vaccination and SARS-CoV-2 variants. For the study at large: Enrolled in COV1001, the donor was in the Ad26.COV2.S trial arm, which received the vaccine. Intramuscular Ad26.COV2.S at 5x10^10 or 1x10^11 viral particles.

CDR3 length equals 16 residues. CDR1 and CDR2 (germline): MNHEY, SMNVEV (reference sequence). Trimming removed 5 bases from V and 3 bases from J, with 20 bases in between. Sequencing used immunoSEQ multiplex PCR; TCRdb keeps in-frame clones, though not all of them. There are roughly 300,000 clones in the sample; roughly 90% occur only once, and roughly 10% lies in the top ten. Broader study findings: A substantial breadth of spike-specific CD8+ and CD4+ T cell responses after vaccination has been reported.

V and J are TRBV27 and TRBJ2-7; D uncertain. Sequencing was performed on peripheral blood, taken in a trial of Ad26.COV2.S vaccine versus placebo. This sequence originates from a person between 18 and 65 years old who received the Ad26.COV2.S COVID-19 vaccine or a placebo. CDR3 region: CASSPAPPYSRYEQYF. CDR3 DNA sequence: TGTGCCAGCAGTCCCGCCCCCCCCTATTCCCGCTACGAGCAGTACTTC.